This entry lists 11 T cell receptor beta chains sequenced from one sample in a study of blood T cell repertoires in COVID-19 (dated by TCRdb to 2018 to 2021). Libraries were made using the immunoSEQ multiplex PCR assay. The table comes from immuneACCESS by way of TCRdb, which keeps in-frame sequences with V and J called. Part of the clones is missing from these tables; in studies checked, under half for an unresolved V gene and the rest for unknown reasons. Across this sample there are approximately 400,000 clones, with 80% to 90% seen only once. The ten largest clones capture approximately 1.2% of the sample. The sequenced material came from peripheral blood. The receptors come from a man between 40 and 49 years old with acute or convalescent COVID-19.

The rearrangement joins TRBV4-3 to TRBJ1-1; possibly TRBD1 for D (6 bases). The CDR3 has 16 amino acids. The germline gives CDR1 LGHNA, CDR2 YSLEER. V was cut by 0 bases and J by 12 bases, with 23 bases left in between. The CDR3 nucleotides are TGCGCCAGCAGCCAAGATCAAGAAGGCGGGGGCAGAGAGACTTTCTTT. Amino acid sequence: CASSQDQEGGGRETFF.

The CDR3 DNA reads as TGTGCCAGCAGCTTACAAGGGACAGGGGGCACTGAAGCTTTCTTT. Its translation: CASSLQGTGGTEAFF. The rearrangement joins TRBV7-2 to TRBJ1-1; TRBD1 agrees at 11 bases. Trimming removed 2 bases from V and 4 bases from J; junction bases left unmatched: 3. Germline V lookup: CDR1 SGHTA, CDR2 FQGNSA. The CDR3 consists of 15 residues.

This clone was observed a few times. The rearrangement uses TRBV28 and TRBJ1-2, with D hard to call. Trimming shortened V by 5 bases and J by 1 base, and 11 bases separated the two germline ends. CDR3 size: 14 residues. Per germline, CDR1 MDHEN and CDR2 SYDVKM. The CDR3 here is CASSVIQLNYGYTF. The DNA for the CDR3 is TGTGCCAGCAGTGTAATACAGCTTAACTATGGCTACACCTTC.

Only one count was recorded for this clone. The V gene is TRBV7-3, the J gene TRBJ2-2; TRBD1 might be the D (6 bases). The CDR3 is 14 amino acids. The V gene's germline CDR1 is SGHTA and CDR2 FQGTGA. Trimming pared 4 bases from V and 3 bases from J, leaving 9 bases between. The CDR3 coding sequence is TGTGCCAGCAGCTGGGGGCCGGACACCGGGGAGCTGTTTTTT. It specifies CASSWGPDTGELFF.

The J gene is TRBJ2-5, the V gene TRBV6-1, with 8 bases lining up with TRBD1. V lost 2 bases, J lost 5 bases, and 7 bases stayed unmatched. Looked up from germline, CDR1 is MNHNS and CDR2 is SASEGT. The CDR3 length is 15 residues. DNA for the CDR3: TGTGCCAGCAGTGAATTTGCAGGGGGCGGGGAGACCCAGTACTTC. Its protein product is CASSEFAGGGETQYF.

A remark on this clone: A far larger clone is one nucleotide away, so this likely arose from a read error. V and J are TRBV2 and TRBJ2-3, with 8 positions matching TRBD1. The CDR3 is 14 residues long. CDR1 and CDR2 from the germline V gene are SNHLY and FYNNEI. The V and J ends lost 4 bases and 1 base, in that order; junction bases with no gene match: 1. CDR3 residues: CASSATGGTDTQYF. In DNA form, the CDR3 reads TGTGCCAGCAGTGCGACAGGGGGCACAGATACGCAGTATTTT.

V gene TRBV4-2 combines with J gene TRBJ2-7, with TRBD1 as a possible D gene (6 bases). This CDR3 is 15 amino acids long. Trimming removed 4 bases at V and 1 base at J, with 14 bases between. Per germline, CDR1 LGHNA and CDR2 YNFKEQ. In nucleotides, the CDR3 is TGTGCCAGCAGCCGACAAAAGGGGGTATCCTACGAGCAGTACTTC. It codes for CASSRQKGVSYEQYF.

This sequence joins TRBV27 and TRBJ2-6; D possibly corresponds to TRBD1 (6 bases). This CDR3 contains 19 residues. The germline CDR1 and CDR2 sequences are MNHEY and SMNVEV (reference sequence). The V and J ends lost 1 base and 0 bases respectively, with 16 bases between them. For the CDR3, the DNA is TGTGCCAGCAGTTTATTTGCAGGGGTAGAGAACTCTGGGGCCAACGTCCTGACTTTC. Its translation is CASSLFAGVENSGANVLTF.

In DNA, the CDR3 is TGTGCCATCAAGGAGGGGGCGAGGTCGAATGAGCAGTTCTTC. It yields the protein CAIKEGARSNEQFF. The chain couples TRBV10-3 to TRBJ2-1; perhaps TRBD1 as D (7 bases). Germline values: CDR1 ENHRY, CDR2 SYGVKD. Deletions cut 7 bases from V and 7 bases from J, with 17 bases between. There are 14 residues in the CDR3.

The rearrangement joins TRBV13 to TRBJ2-7, with 8 bases matching TRBD1. The germline V gene has CDR1 PRHDT and CDR2 FYEKMQ (reference sequence). CDR3 size: 15 residues. V trimming: 4 bases; J trimming: 5 bases; junction bases outside the gene matches: 10. The CDR3 nucleotides are TGTGCCAGCAGCTCTCTCAAGGACAGGGTGGACGAGCAGTACTTC. This translates into CASSSLKDRVDEQYF.

The rearrangement uses TRBV3-1 (or the pseudogene TRBV3-2) and TRBJ1-4; unclear D gene. Trimming stripped 0 bases from V and 8 bases from J, with 16 bases between. The CDR3 spans 16 residues. Germline CDR1 LGHDT, CDR2 YNNKEL (reference sequence). The CDR3 protein is CASSQDYSVGREKLFF. The CDR3 nucleotides are TGTGCCAGCAGCCAAGATTATTCAGTCGGGAGAGAAAAACTGTTTTTT.